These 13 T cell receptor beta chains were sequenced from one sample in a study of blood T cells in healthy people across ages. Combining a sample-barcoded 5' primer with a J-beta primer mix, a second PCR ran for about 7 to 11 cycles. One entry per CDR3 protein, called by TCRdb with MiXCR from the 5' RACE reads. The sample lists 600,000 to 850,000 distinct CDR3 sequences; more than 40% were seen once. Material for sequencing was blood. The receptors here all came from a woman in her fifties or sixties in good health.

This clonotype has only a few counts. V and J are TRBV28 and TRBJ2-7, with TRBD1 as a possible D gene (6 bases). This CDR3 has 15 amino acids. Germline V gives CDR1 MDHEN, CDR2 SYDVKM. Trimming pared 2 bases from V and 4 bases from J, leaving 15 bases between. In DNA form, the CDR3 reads TGTGCCAGCAGTTTAATTCAGGGAACAGGGTACGAGCAGTACTTC. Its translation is CASSLIQGTGYEQYF.

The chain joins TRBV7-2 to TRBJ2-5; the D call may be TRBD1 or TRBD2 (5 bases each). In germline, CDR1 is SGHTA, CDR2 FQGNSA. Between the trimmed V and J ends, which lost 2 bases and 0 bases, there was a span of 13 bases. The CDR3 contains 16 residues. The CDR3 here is CASSLSGTEYQETQYF. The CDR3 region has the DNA TGTGCCAGCAGCTTAAGTGGGACCGAGTACCAAGAGACCCAGTACTTC.

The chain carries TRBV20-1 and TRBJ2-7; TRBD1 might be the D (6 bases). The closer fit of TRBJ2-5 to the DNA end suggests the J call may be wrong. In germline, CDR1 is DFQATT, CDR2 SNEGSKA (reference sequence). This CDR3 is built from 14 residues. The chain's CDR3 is CSAQPSGVRGTQYF. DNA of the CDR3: TGCAGTGCTCAACCCAGCGGAGTCAGGGGGACCCAGTACTTC.

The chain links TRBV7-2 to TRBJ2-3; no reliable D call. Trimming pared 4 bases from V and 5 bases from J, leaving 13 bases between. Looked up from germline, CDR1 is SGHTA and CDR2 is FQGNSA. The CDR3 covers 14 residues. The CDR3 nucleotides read TGTGCCAGCAGCTCGACCACTCGTGGAGATACGCAGTATTTT. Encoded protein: CASSSTTRGDTQYF.

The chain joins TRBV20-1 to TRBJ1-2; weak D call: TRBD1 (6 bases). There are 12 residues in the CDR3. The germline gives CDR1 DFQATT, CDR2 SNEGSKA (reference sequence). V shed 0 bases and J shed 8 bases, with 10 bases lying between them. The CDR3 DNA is TGCAGTGCTAGAGATCAGGGGCGCGGCTACACCTTC. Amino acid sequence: CSARDQGRGYTF.

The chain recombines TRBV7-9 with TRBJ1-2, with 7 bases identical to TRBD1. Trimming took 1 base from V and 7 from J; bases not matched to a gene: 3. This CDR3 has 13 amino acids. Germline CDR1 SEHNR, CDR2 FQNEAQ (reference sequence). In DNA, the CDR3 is TGTGCCAGCAGCTTAGTTGGGACAGTTGGCTACACCTTC. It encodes CASSLVGTVGYTF.

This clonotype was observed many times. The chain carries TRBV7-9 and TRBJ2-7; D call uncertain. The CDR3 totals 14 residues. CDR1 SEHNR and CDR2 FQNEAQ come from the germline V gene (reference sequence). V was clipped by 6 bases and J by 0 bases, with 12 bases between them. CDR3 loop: CASSPRVSSYEQYF. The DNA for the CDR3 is TGTGCCAGCAGTCCCCGGGTTTCCTCCTACGAGCAGTACTTC.

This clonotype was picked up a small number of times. The CDR3 DNA sequence: TGTGCCATCACCAGTGGGGACAGGGAAGCCGGTGAGCAGTTCTTC. Translated: CAITSGDREAGEQFF. This rearrangement joins TRBV10-3 to TRBJ2-1, with 9 bases lining up with TRBD1. V gave up 7 bases and J gave up 9 bases; unmatched junction bases: 13. The CDR3 extends over 15 amino acids. Germline lookup yields CDR1 ENHRY and CDR2 SYGVKD.

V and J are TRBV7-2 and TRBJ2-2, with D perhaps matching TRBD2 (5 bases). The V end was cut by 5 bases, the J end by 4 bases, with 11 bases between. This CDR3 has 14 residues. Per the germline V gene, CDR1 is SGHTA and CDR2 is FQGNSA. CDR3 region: CASSEGRGTGELFF. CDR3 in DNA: TGTGCCAGCAGCGAAGGTCGGGGCACCGGGGAGCTGTTTTTT.

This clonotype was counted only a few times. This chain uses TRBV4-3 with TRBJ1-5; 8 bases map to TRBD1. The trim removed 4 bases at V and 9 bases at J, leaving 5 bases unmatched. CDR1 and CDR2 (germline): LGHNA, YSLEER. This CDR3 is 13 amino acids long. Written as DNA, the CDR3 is TGCGCCAGCAGCCCCCGGACAGGGAGGCCCCAGCATTTT. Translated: CASSPRTGRPQHF.

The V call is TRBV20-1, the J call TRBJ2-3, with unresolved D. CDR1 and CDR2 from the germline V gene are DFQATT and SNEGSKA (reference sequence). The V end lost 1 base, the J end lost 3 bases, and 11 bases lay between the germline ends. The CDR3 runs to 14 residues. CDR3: CSARGGAWTDTQYF. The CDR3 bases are TGCAGTGCTAGAGGTGGAGCTTGGACAGATACGCAGTATTTT.

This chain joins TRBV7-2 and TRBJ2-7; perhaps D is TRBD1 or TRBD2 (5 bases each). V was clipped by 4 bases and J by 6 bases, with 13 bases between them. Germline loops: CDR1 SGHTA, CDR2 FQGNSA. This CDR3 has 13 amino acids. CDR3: CASSSNGAREQYF. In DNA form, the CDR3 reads TGTGCCAGCAGCTCCAACGGGGCCCGCGAGCAGTACTTC.

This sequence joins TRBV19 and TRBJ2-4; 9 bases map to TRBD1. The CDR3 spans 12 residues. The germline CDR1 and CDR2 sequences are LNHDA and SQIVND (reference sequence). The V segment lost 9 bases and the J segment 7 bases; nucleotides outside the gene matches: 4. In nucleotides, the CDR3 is TGTGCCAGCGCAGACAGGGGGAACATTCAGTACTTC. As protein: CASADRGNIQYF.